This T cell receptor (beta chain) was observed in a study of chemoradiotherapy in HPV16-positive cancers. The table came from immunoSEQ multiplex PCR; TCRdb's copy has only in-frame clones and leaves some out. The table shows approximately 34,000 clones, with roughly nine tenths occurring only once. The clonotype comes from a human donor with HPV-associated anogenital cancer. The starting material was blood, obtained from a patient who underwent chemoradiotherapy.

CDR3 nucleotide sequence: TGCGCCAGCAGTCCTTCCCCCTACGAGCAGTACTTC. Translating gives CASSPSPYEQYF. V and J are TRBV4-1 and TRBJ2-7; D is unresolved. CDR3 length: 12 amino acids. The V gene's germline CDR1 is MGHRA and CDR2 YSYEKL. Trimming took 6 bases from V and 2 from J, leaving 8 bases between them.